One and the same sample provided the 20 T cell receptor beta chains below, sequenced in a study of T-cell memory formation after mild COVID-19. Each CDR3 protein is one row after TCRdb ran MiXCR on the 5' RACE reads. The repertoire includes 500,000 to 600,000 distinct CDR3 sequences, roughly 17% of them detected once, and approximately 12% sits in the top ten. The sequenced sample consisted of PBMCs or a T cell subset sorted from them (not recorded which). Receptors originate from an adult woman who had mild COVID-19 (a few samples of this study predate the infection). Cell type and time point are not known.

The genes are TRBV4-1 and TRBJ2-3; 8 bases agree with TRBD2. V trimming: 0 bases; J trimming: 1 base; junction bases outside the gene matches: 3. Germline V lookup: CDR1 MGHRA, CDR2 YSYEKL. CDR3 length: 16 residues. CDR3 sequence (DNA): TGCGCCAGCAGCCAAGATAGTAGCGGGGGCACAGATACGCAGTATTTT. This encodes CASSQDSSGGTDTQYF.

This clonotype was seen a handful of times. The chain carries TRBV5-1 and TRBJ2-1, with a weak D call TRBD1 (6 bases). Germline assignment: CDR1 SGHRS and CDR2 YFSETQ. The CDR3 spans 11 residues. Trimming stripped 4 bases from V and 12 bases from J, with 11 bases between. Written as DNA, the CDR3 is TGCGCCAGCAGCCCCGGACAGCCGCAGTTCTTC. Its protein product is CASSPGQPQFF.

This clonotype was counted a few times. This sequence joins TRBV7-3 and TRBJ2-4; D ambiguous. The germline V gene has CDR1 SGHTA and CDR2 FQGTGA. The ends were cut back, 5 bases at V and 0 bases at J, with 14 bases in the middle. CDR3 length: 16 amino acids. The CDR3 region is CASSPKGLQAKNIQYF. The CDR3 DNA sequence: TGTGCCAGCAGCCCGAAAGGTCTGCAAGCCAAAAACATTCAGTACTTC.

The chain carries TRBV5-1 and TRBJ2-7, with a possible D match to TRBD2 (5 bases). Trimming left V 4 bases short and J 1 base short, with 12 bases between. CDR3 length: 14 amino acids. Germline CDR1 SGHRS, CDR2 YFSETQ. CDR3 region: CASSRESGSYEQYF. The CDR3 DNA reads TGCGCCAGCAGCAGGGAGAGTGGGTCCTACGAGCAGTACTTC.

This clonotype was observed a handful of times. The chain combines TRBV12-3 or TRBV12-4 with TRBJ2-2; tentatively, D is TRBD1 (6 bases). CDR3 size: 15 residues. Trimming cost V 3 bases and J 3 bases, with 11 bases left between them. As DNA, the CDR3 is TGTGCCAGCAGTTTTTCAACAGGGTACACCGGGGAGCTGTTTTTT. Its protein is CASSFSTGYTGELFF.

The chain employs TRBV6-2 or TRBV6-3 and TRBJ1-1; tentatively, D is TRBD1 (6 bases). In germline, CDR1 is MNHEY, CDR2 SVGEGT. The CDR3 spans 14 residues. Between the trimmed V and J ends, which lost 3 bases and 2 bases, there was a span of 10 bases. The CDR3 spells CASSYGQPNTEAFF. The CDR3 DNA reads as TGTGCCAGCAGTTATGGACAGCCAAACACTGAAGCTTTCTTT.

J is TRBJ2-7 and V is TRBV11-1, with 9 bases fitting TRBD2. This CDR3 region has 15 residues. Germline V lookup: CDR1 SGHAT, CDR2 FQDESV (reference sequence). V lost 5 bases and J lost 1; bases outside the gene matches: 6. The CDR3: CASSPAGGRSYEQYF. DNA for the CDR3: TGTGCCAGCAGCCCAGCGGGGGGTCGATCCTACGAGCAGTACTTC.

This clonotype was found a few times. The chain recombines TRBV6-5 with TRBJ2-7; 11 bases are a match to TRBD1. Per the germline V gene, CDR1 is MNHEY and CDR2 is SVGAGI. The CDR3 is made up of 16 amino acids. The V gene end was trimmed by 6 bases and the J gene end by 4 bases; junction bases not matched to a gene: 11. CDR3 nucleotide sequence: TGTGCCAGCAGACTGACATGGACAGGGGGCGGGTACGAGCAGTACTTC. It is translated as CASRLTWTGGGYEQYF.

The chain carries TRBV3-1 and TRBJ1-1; 7 nucleotides align to TRBD1. This CDR3 is built from 14 residues. V was clipped by 4 bases and J by 7 bases; unmatched bases: 9. Germline CDR1 is LGHDT and CDR2 is YNNKEL (reference sequence). The CDR3 spells CASSRHSDRNEAFF. The CDR3 bases are TGTGCCAGCAGCCGCCACTCGGACAGGAATGAAGCTTTCTTT.

This clonotype was counted many times. This sequence joins TRBV11-3 and TRBJ2-1; the D gene is possibly TRBD2 (5 bases). CDR1 and CDR2 (germline): SGHNT, YENEEA. Trimming left V 0 bases short and J 3 bases short, with 12 bases between. The CDR3 runs 16 residues. CDR3 region: CASSLDSRGGYNEQFF. The CDR3 bases are TGTGCCAGCAGCTTAGATTCCCGGGGTGGCTACAATGAGCAGTTCTTC.

This clonotype was seen at least ten times. This chain's CDR3 is CASRDSLLAEQYF. As DNA, the CDR3 is TGTGCCAGCAGAGACTCGTTACTGGCCGAGCAGTACTTC. V is TRBV28 and J is TRBJ2-7; D is uncertain. The V gene's germline CDR1 is MDHEN and CDR2 SYDVKM. The CDR3 runs 13 residues. The V gene lost 6 bases and the J gene lost 6 bases, with 15 bases spanning the gap. The entire variable domain, with the rest obtained from reference TRBV28 and TRBJ2-7, is as follows: DVKVTQSSRYLVKRTGEKVFLECVQDMDHENMFWYRQDPGLGLRLIYFSYDVKMKEKGDIPEGYSVSREKKERFSLILESASTNQTSMYLCASRDSLLAEQYFGPGTRLTVT.

This clonotype was recorded a few times. The chain is built from TRBV11-2 and TRBJ2-5; the D is unclear. Between the trimmed V and J ends, which lost 5 bases and 0 bases, there was a span of 19 bases. This CDR3 has 17 residues. The V gene's germline CDR1 is SGHAT and CDR2 FQNNGV. CDR3 bases: TGTGCCAGCAGCCCACGCAGGTTCGGACGGAACCAAGAGACCCAGTACTTC. The encoded protein is CASSPRRFGRNQETQYF.

This clonotype showed up many times. The chain employs TRBV9 and TRBJ2-2; possibly TRBD2 for D (7 bases). V was cut by 7 bases and J by 6 bases, with 22 bases left in between. This CDR3 has 16 amino acids. Per the germline V gene, CDR1 is SGDLS and CDR2 is YYNGEE. CDR3 nucleotide sequence: TGTGCCAGCGGAGGGGCGGGGGCCACTGTCGCCGGGGAGCTGTTTTTT. The encoded protein is CASGGAGATVAGELFF.

The rearrangement uses TRBV6-5 and TRBJ1-2; D uncertain. The germline CDR1 and CDR2 sequences are MNHEY and SVGAGI. Trimming pared 0 bases from V and 4 bases from J, leaving 15 bases between. The CDR3 consists of 16 residues. The CDR3 coding sequence is TGTGCCAGCAGTTACTCGAGCACGGGATTGGGCTATGGCTACACCTTC. This translates into CASSYSSTGLGYGYTF.

This clonotype was observed many times. The chain joins TRBV5-1 to TRBJ2-5; D ambiguous. Between the trimmed V and J ends, which lost 0 bases and 2 bases, there was a span of 11 bases. CDR3 length equals 15 residues. Per germline, CDR1 SGHRS and CDR2 YFSETQ. The CDR3 loop is CASSLANRIQETQYF. The DNA of the CDR3 is TGCGCCAGCAGCTTGGCCAACAGAATACAAGAGACCCAGTACTTC. The full variable domain, with the rest looked up from reference TRBV5-1 and TRBJ2-5, is KAGVTQTPRYLIKTRGQQVTLSCSPISGHRSVSWYQQTPGQGLQFLFEYFSETQRNKGNFPGRFSGRQFSNSRSEMNVSTLELGDSALYLCASSLANRIQETQYFGPGTRLLVL.

This rearrangement joins TRBV6-5 to TRBJ1-2; TRBD1 aligns across 7 bases. Germline CDR1 is MNHEY and CDR2 is SVGAGI. CDR3 size: 13 residues. J lost 8 bases, V lost 6 bases, and 9 bases had no gene match. The CDR3 DNA is TGTGCCAGCAGAAGGGACAGCCAACCCGGCTACACCTTC. Protein: CASRRDSQPGYTF.

The chain joins TRBV20-1 to TRBJ2-7; no definite D call. Trimming removed 0 bases at V and 2 bases at J, with 11 bases between. The CDR3 contains 14 residues. The germline CDR1 and CDR2 sequences are DFQATT and SNEGSKA (reference sequence). CDR3 in amino acids: CSARDGVGPYEQYF. Written as DNA, the CDR3 is TGCAGTGCTAGAGATGGGGTGGGCCCCTACGAGCAGTACTTC.

The table lists this clonotype with a few counts. The chain uses TRBV7-6 and TRBJ1-5; tentative D call: TRBD1 (6 bases). Germline V CDR1 and CDR2: SGHVS, FNYEAQ. CDR3 length equals 17 residues. V was clipped by 0 bases and J by 0 bases, with 12 bases between them. The CDR3 loop is CASSLAPGAFSNQPQHF. The CDR3 bases are TGTGCCAGCAGCTTAGCGCCAGGGGCGTTTAGCAATCAGCCCCAGCATTTT.

This chain connects TRBV20-1 to TRBJ2-7, with unresolved D. The germline CDR1 and CDR2 sequences are DFQATT and SNEGSKA (reference sequence). V was shortened by 1 base and J by 2 bases, with 6 bases between the two germline ends. The CDR3 has 12 amino acids. The CDR3 nucleotides read TGCAGTGCTAGAGCTAATCCCTACGAGCAGTACTTC. It specifies CSARANPYEQYF.

This clonotype has just a few counts. The rearrangement links TRBV6-2 or TRBV6-3 to TRBJ2-7, with 7 bases aligning to TRBD2. The CDR3 sequence is 15 residues long. Germline loops: CDR1 MNHEY, CDR2 SVGEGT. V trimming: 7 bases; J trimming: 0 bases; junction bases outside the gene matches: 9. The CDR3 DNA sequence: TGTGCCAGCACCGTAGCCGGGACTACCTCCTACGAGCAGTACTTC. It translates to CASTVAGTTSYEQYF.